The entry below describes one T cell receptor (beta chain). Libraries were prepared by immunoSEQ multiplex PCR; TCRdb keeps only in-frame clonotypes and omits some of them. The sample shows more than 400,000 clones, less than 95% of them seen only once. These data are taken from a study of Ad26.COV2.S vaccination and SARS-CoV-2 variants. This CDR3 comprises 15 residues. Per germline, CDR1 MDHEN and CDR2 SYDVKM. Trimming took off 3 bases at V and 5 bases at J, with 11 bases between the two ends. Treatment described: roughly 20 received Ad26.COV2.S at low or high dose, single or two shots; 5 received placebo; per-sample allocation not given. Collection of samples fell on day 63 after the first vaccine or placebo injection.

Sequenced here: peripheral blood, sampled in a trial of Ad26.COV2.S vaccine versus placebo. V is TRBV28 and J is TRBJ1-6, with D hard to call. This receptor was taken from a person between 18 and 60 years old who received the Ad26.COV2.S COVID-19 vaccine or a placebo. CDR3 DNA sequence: TGTGCCAGCAGTTTCCCCACGGCGGATAATTCACCCCTCCACTTT. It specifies CASSFPTADNSPLHF.